The source of this T cell receptor (beta chain) is a study of blood T cells in healthy people across ages. Study-level results: Observed TCR beta diversity per million T cells went down as age went up. This fall followed a roughly linear course with age.

Using a J-beta primer mix together with a sample-barcoded 5' primer, a second PCR was run for roughly 7 to 11 cycles. TCRdb ran MiXCR on the 5' RACE reads and lists one entry per CDR3 protein. The sample includes around 940,000 distinct CDR3 sequences, roughly half of them seen just once. This clonotype was seen a few times. Its antigen is as yet unknown. They isolated at least 6.5 million PBMCs from each sample. Germline V gene sequence: CDR1 KGHDR, CDR2 SFDVKD. This CDR3 has 14 residues. V was clipped by 7 bases and J by 0 bases, with 9 bases between them. The gene calls are TRBV24-1 and TRBJ1-5, with D maybe TRBD1 (5 bases). The sequence was obtained from a woman aged 55-70 years in good health. Material: blood. The CDR3, as DNA: TGTGCCACCAGCGGCCAGGGTAGCAATCAGCCCCAGCATTTT. Protein: CATSGQGSNQPQHF.